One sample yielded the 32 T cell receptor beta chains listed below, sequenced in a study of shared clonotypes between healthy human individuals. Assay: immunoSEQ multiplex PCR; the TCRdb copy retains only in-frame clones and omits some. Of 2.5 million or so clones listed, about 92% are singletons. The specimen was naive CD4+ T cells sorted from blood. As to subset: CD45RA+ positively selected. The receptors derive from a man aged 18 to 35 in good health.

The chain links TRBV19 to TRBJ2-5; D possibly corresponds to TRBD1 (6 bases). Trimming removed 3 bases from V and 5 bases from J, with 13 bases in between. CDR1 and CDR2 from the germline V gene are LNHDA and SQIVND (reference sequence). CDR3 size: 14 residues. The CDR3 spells CASSIMGAGETQYF. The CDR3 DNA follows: TGTGCCAGTAGTATTATGGGGGCTGGGGAGACCCAGTACTTC.

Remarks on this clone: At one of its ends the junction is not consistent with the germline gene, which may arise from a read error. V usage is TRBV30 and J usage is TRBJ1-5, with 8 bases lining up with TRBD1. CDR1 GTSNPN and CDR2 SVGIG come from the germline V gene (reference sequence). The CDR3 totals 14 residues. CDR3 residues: CAWNRGRGQSAPAF. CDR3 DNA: TGTGCATGGAATAGGGGCAGGGGGCAATCAGCCCCAGCATTT.

CDR3 sequence (DNA): TGTGCCAGCAGCTTGGGGACAGGGACCGAGCAGTACTTC. The encoded protein is CASSLGTGTEQYF. The rearrangement links TRBV5-5 to TRBJ2-7, with TRBD1 matching 8 bases. This CDR3 region has 13 residues. V was clipped by 0 bases and J by 6 bases; unmatched bases: 2. Germline V CDR1 and CDR2: SGHKS, YYEKEE (reference sequence).

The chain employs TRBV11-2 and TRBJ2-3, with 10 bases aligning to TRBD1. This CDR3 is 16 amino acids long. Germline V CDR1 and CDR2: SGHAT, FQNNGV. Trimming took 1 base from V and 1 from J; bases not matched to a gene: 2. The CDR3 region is CASSLGDRGGTDTQYF. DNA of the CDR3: TGTGCCAGCAGCTTAGGGGACAGGGGCGGCACAGATACGCAGTATTTT.

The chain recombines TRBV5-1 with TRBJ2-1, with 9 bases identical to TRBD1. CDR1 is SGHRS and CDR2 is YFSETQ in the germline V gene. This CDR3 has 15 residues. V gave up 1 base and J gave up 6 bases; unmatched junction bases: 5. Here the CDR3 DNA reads TGCGCCAGCAGCTTGTTAGTGACAGGGGGCAATGAGCAGTTCTTC. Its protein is CASSLLVTGGNEQFF.

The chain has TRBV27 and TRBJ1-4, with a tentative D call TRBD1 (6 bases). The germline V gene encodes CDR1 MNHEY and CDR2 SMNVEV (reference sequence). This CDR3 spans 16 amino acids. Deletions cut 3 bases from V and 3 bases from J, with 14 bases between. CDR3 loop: CASSFGWTVPNEKLFF. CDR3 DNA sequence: TGTGCCAGCAGTTTCGGTTGGACAGTCCCTAATGAAAAACTGTTTTTT. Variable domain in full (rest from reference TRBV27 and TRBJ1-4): EAQVTQNPRYLITVTGKKLTVTCSQNMNHEYMSWYRQDPGLGLRQIYYSMNVEVTDKGDVPEGYKVSRKEKRNFPLILESPSPNQTSLYFCASSFGWTVPNEKLFFGSGTQLSVL.

The chain's CDR3 is CASSQFVTEGEDGYTF. Written as DNA, the CDR3 is TGCGCCAGCAGTCAATTCGTAACAGAGGGGGAGGATGGCTACACCTTC. The V gene is TRBV23-1, the J gene TRBJ1-2; maybe TRBD1 (6 bases). TRBV23-1 qualifies as an ORF whose function is uncertain. The length of the CDR3 is 16 residues. V lost 1 base and J lost 6, with 18 bases in between.

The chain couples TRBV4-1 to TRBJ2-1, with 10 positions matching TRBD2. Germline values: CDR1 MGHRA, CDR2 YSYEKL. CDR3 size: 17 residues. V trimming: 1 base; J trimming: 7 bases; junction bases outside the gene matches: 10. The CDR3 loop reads CASSQGVAAGGQNEQFF. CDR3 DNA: TGCGCCAGCAGCCAAGGGGTCGCAGCGGGGGGGCAGAATGAGCAGTTCTTC.

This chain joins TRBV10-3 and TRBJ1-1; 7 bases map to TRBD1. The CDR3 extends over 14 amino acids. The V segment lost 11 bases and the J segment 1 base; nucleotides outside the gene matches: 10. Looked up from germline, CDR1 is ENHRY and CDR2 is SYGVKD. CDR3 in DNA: TGTGCCGTGAACAGGGGAGTGGAGAACACTGAAGCTTTCTTT. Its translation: CAVNRGVENTEAFF.

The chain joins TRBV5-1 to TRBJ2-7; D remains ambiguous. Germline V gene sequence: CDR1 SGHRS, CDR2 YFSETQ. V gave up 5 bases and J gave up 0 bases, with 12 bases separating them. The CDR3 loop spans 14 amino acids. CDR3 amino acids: CASRHQTSSYEQYF. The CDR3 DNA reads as TGCGCCAGCAGACATCAGACCAGCTCCTACGAGCAGTACTTC.

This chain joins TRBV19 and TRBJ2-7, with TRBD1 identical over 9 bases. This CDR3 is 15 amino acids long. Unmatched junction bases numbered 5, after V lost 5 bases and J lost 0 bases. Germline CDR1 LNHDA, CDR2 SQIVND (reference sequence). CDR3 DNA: TGTGCCAGTAGTCCTGGGGACAGGGACTCCTACGAGCAGTACTTC. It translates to CASSPGDRDSYEQYF.

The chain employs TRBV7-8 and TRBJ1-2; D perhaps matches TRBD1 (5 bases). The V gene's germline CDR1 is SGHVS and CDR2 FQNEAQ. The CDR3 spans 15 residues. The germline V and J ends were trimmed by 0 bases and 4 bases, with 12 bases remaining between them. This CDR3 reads CASSLAHRNLYGYTF. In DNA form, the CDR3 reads TGTGCCAGCAGCTTAGCGCACAGGAATCTCTATGGCTACACCTTC.

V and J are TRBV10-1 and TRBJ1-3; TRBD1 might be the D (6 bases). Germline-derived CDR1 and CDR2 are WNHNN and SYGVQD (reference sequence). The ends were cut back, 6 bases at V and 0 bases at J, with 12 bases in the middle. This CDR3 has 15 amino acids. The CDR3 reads CASSSGVSSGNTIYF. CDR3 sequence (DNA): TGCGCCAGCAGCTCAGGGGTCAGCTCTGGAAACACCATATATTTT.

CDR3: CASSLGAGTSGYNEQFF. CDR3 nucleotide sequence: TGTGCCAGCAGTTTAGGGGCCGGGACTAGCGGATACAATGAGCAGTTCTTC. The chain has TRBV27 and TRBJ2-1; 11 bases match TRBD2. The CDR3 covers 17 residues. The germline V gene encodes CDR1 MNHEY and CDR2 SMNVEV (reference sequence). V trimming: 2 bases; J trimming: 4 bases; junction bases outside the gene matches: 7.

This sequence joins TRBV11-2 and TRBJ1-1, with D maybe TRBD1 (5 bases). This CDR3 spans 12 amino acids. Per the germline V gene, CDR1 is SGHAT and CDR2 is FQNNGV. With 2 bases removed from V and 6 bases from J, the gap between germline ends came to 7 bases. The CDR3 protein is CASSLQGAEAFF. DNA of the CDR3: TGTGCCAGCAGCTTACAGGGAGCTGAAGCTTTCTTT.

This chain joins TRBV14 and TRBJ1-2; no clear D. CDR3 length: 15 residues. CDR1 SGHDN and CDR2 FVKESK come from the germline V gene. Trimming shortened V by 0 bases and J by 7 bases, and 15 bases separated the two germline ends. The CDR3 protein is CASSQETRGGLGYTF. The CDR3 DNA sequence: TGTGCCAGCAGCCAAGAAACCCGAGGCGGCCTTGGCTACACCTTC.

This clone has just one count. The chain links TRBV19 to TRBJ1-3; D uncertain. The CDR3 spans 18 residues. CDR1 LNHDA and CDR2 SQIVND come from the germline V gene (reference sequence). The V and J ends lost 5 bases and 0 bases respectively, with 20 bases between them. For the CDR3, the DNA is TGTGCCAGTAGTCCTCCCCTAAGTCTCGACGACTCTGGAAACACCATATATTTT. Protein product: CASSPPLSLDDSGNTIYF.

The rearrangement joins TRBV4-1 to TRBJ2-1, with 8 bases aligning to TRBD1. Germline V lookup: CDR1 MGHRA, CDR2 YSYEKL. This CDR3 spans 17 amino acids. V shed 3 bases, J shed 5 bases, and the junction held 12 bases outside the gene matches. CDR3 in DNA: TGCGCCAGCAGCCACATTAACGTCAGGGGGCTAAACAATGAGCAGTTCTTC. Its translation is CASSHINVRGLNNEQFF.

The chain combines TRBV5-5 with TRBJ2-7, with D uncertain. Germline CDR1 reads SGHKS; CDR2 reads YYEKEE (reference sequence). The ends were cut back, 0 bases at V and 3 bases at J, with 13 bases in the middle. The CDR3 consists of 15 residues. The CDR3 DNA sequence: TGTGCCAGCAGCTTGGCCGGTAAGAGAGTCTACGAGCAGTACTTC. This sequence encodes CASSLAGKRVYEQYF.

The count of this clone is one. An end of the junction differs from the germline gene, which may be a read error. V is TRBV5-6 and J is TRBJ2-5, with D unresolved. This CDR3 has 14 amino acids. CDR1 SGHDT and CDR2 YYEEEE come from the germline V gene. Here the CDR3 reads CASSLGPIQATQYF. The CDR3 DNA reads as TGTGCCAGCAGCTTGGGGCCGATCCAAGCGACCCAGTACTTC.

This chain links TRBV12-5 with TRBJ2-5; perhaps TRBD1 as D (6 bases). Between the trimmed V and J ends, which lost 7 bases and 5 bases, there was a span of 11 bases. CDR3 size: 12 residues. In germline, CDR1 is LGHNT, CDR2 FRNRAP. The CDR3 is CASARGSETQYF. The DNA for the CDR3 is TGTGCTAGTGCCAGGGGCTCGGAGACCCAGTACTTC. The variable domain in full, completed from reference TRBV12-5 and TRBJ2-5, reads DARVTQTPRHKVTEMGQEVTMRCQPILGHNTVFWYRQTMMQGLELLAYFRNRAPLDDSGMPKDRFSAEMPDATLATLKIQPSEPRDSAVYFCASARGSETQYFGPGTRLLVL.

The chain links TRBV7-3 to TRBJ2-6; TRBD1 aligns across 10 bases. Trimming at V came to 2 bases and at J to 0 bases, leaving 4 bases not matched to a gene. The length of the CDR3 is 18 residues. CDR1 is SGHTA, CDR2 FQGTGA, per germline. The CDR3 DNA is TGTGCCAGCAGCTTAGTGACAGGGGGCGGCTCTGGGGCCAACGTCCTGACTTTC. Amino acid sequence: CASSLVTGGGSGANVLTF.

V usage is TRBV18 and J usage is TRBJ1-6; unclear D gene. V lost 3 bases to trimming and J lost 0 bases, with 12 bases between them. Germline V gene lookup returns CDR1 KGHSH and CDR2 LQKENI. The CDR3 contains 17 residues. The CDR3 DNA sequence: TGTGCCAGCTCACCGGTTCGCCCGAGCTCCTATAATTCACCCCTCCACTTT. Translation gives CASSPVRPSSYNSPLHF.

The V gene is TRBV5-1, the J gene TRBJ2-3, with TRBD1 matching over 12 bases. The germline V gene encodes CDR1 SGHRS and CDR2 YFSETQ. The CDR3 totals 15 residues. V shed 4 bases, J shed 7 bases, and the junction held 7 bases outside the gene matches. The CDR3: CASSPPGQGANTQYF. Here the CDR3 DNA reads TGCGCCAGCAGCCCCCCGGGACAGGGGGCAAATACGCAGTATTTT.

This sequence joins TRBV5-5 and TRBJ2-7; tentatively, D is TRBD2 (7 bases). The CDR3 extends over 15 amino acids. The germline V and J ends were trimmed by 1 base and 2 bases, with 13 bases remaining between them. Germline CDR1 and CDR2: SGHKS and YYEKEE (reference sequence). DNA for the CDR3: TGTGCCAGCAGCTTGTCCAGGGGAGGGCCCTACGAGCAGTACTTC. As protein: CASSLSRGGPYEQYF.

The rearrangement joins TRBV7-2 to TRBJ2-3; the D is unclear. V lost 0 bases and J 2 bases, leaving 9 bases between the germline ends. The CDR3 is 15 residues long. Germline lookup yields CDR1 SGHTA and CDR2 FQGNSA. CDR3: CASSLAWGFTDTQYF. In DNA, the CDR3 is TGTGCCAGCAGCTTAGCTTGGGGTTTCACAGATACGCAGTATTTT.

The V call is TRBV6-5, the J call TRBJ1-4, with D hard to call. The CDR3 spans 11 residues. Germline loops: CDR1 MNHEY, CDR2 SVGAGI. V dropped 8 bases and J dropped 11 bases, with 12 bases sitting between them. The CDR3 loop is CASAMLGKLFF. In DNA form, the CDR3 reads TGTGCCAGCGCGATGTTGGGGAAACTGTTTTTT.

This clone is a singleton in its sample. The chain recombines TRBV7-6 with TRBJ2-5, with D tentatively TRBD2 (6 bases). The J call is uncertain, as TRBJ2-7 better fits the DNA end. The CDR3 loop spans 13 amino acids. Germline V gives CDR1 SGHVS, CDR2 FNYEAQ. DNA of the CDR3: TGTGCCAGCAGTAATAGCGGCCCCTACGAGCAGTACTTC. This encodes CASSNSGPYEQYF.

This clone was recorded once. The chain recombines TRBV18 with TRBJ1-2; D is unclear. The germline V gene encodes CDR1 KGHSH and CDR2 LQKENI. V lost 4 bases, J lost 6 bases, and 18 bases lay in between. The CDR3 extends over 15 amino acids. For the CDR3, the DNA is TGTGCCAGCTCACTCCACCCGGACCTGAGGGATGGCTACACCTTC. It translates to CASSLHPDLRDGYTF.

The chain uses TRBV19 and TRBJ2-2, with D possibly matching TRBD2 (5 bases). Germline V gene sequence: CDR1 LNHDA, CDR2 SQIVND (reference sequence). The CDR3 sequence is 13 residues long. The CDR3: CAAGESNTGELFF. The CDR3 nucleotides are TGTGCGGCGGGTGAATCGAACACCGGGGAGCTGTTTTTT.

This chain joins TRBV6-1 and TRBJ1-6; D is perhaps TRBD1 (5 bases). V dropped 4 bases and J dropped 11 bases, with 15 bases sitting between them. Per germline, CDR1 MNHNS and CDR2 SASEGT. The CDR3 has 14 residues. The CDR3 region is CASSVPEGLTPLHF. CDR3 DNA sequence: TGTGCCAGCAGTGTCCCGGAGGGACTAACACCCCTCCACTTT.

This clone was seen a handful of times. DNA for the CDR3: TGCAGCGTTGGGAGAGGAGAAAAACTGTTTTTT. It is translated as CSVGRGEKLFF. The rearrangement joins TRBV29-1 to TRBJ1-4; D not certain. CDR3 length: 11 amino acids. V was pared by 4 bases and J by 8 bases, with 8 bases between. Germline CDR1 SQVTM, CDR2 ANQGSEA.